Listed below are T cell receptor beta chains from one sample, sequenced in a study of OX40 agonist ivuxolimab in advanced cancers. TCRdb's copy holds only in-frame clones and misses some; the assay was immunoSEQ multiplex PCR. This sample yields 55,000 to 75,000 clones, of which 80% to 95% are seen a single time; roughly 25% belongs to the top ten. The input for sequencing was CD4+ or CD8+ T cells sorted from blood, taken in a trial of the OX40 agonist ivuxolimab. The receptors here all came from an adult with an advanced solid tumor such as melanoma, head and neck, liver or kidney cancer. Each CDR3 is given with its conserved first and last residue. Each record gives: V gene, clone size, J gene, D gene, CDR3 length, CDR3 DNA, CDR3 protein. D genes are given only for firm matches. Size tells how often a clone was seen (once, few, many) or the class of an expanded clone, and some rows leave it out.

v_gene: TRBV5-1
abundance: -
j_gene: TRBJ1-3
d_gene: -
len: 15
CDR3nt: TGCGCCAGCAGCTTGGGGGACGTCTCTGGAAACACCATATATTTT
CDR3aa: CASSLGDVSGNTIYF

v_gene: TRBV7-6
abundance: once
j_gene: TRBJ2-1
d_gene: TRBD1
len: 17
CDR3nt: TGTGCCAGCAGCTTCCGGGACAGGGGCGCTAGGGATTATGAGCAGTTCTTC
CDR3aa: CASSFRDRGARDYEQFF

v_gene: TRBV11-2
abundance: -
j_gene: TRBJ2-2
d_gene: -
len: 12
CDR3nt: TGTGCCAGCAGCTTCATCGCCGGGGAGCTGTTTTTT
CDR3aa: CASSFIAGELFF

v_gene: TRBV7-6
abundance: once
j_gene: TRBJ1-3
d_gene: -
len: 16
CDR3nt: TGTGCCAGCAGCCGAAGGGGGGGCGGGTCGGAAAACACCATATATTTT
CDR3aa: CASSRRGGGSENTIYF

v_gene: TRBV5-1
abundance: -
j_gene: TRBJ2-1
d_gene: -
len: 14
CDR3nt: TGCGCCAGCAGCTTGACGGGTAGTAGCGATGAGCAGTTCTTC
CDR3aa: CASSLTGSSDEQFF

v_gene: TRBV11-2
abundance: medium-sized
j_gene: TRBJ2-7
d_gene: -
len: 11
CDR3nt: TGTGCCAGCAGCTTCAGGGACGAGCAGTACTTC
CDR3aa: CASSFRDEQYF

v_gene: TRBV2
abundance: -
j_gene: TRBJ1-5
d_gene: -
len: 14
CDR3nt: TGTGCCAGCAGCCGGGCCGGACTAAATCAGCCCCAGCATTTT
CDR3aa: CASSRAGLNQPQHF

v_gene: TRBV27
abundance: -
j_gene: TRBJ2-3
d_gene: -
len: 13
CDR3nt: TGTGCCAGCAGTTTGGTTTATCCAGATACGCAGTATTTT
CDR3aa: CASSLVYPDTQYF

v_gene: TRBV13
abundance: -
j_gene: TRBJ2-1
d_gene: TRBD2
len: 15
CDR3nt: TGTGCCAGCAGCCCAAAGAGACTAGCGGGAGTAGAGCAGTTCTTC
CDR3aa: CASSPKRLAGVEQFF

v_gene: TRBV11-2
abundance: -
j_gene: TRBJ2-7
d_gene: -
len: 15
CDR3nt: TGTGCCAGCAGCTTAGAATCACAGGCGGCCTACGAGCAGTACTTC
CDR3aa: CASSLESQAAYEQYF

v_gene: TRBV6-1
abundance: -
j_gene: TRBJ1-6
d_gene: -
len: 15
CDR3nt: TGTGCCAGCAGTGAACTATCCGAGGGTGGTTCACCCCTCCACTTT
CDR3aa: CASSELSEGGSPLHF

v_gene: TRBV6-5
abundance: -
j_gene: TRBJ1-1
d_gene: -
len: 15
CDR3nt: TGTGCCAGCAGTTCCCCCCGGACGGCGGGGACTGAAGCTTTCTTT
CDR3aa: CASSSPRTAGTEAFF

v_gene: TRBV19
abundance: -
j_gene: TRBJ2-1
d_gene: -
len: 14
CDR3nt: TGTGCCAGTAGTAGAGATGATTGGGTGGATGAGCAGTTCTTC
CDR3aa: CASSRDDWVDEQFF